The 8 T cell receptor beta chains listed next were all sequenced from one sample in a study of blood T cell repertoires in COVID-19. Measured with immunoSEQ multiplex PCR; TCRdb has only the in-frame clones, and not every one. The table has 240,000 or so clones, roughly four fifths seen once. Sequencing was done on a sample of peripheral blood. The receptors stem from an elderly woman with COVID-19, enrolled during active disease.

CDR3 sequence (DNA): TGTGCCAGCAGTCGAGCGGGACTAGGAAGTACGCAGTATTTT. Protein product: CASSRAGLGSTQYF. V and J are TRBV11-1 and TRBJ2-3; the match to TRBD2 covers 8 bases. With V trimmed by 6 bases and J by 8 bases, 10 bases remained unmatched. This CDR3 contains 14 residues. Germline V gene sequence: CDR1 SGHAT, CDR2 FQDESV (reference sequence).

The chain links TRBV6-2 or TRBV6-3 to TRBJ1-2; D gene uncertain. The germline V and J ends were trimmed by 6 bases and 4 bases, with 24 bases remaining between them. Germline values: CDR1 MNHEY, CDR2 SVGEGT. The CDR3 is 17 amino acids. The CDR3 region has the DNA TGTGCCAGCAGCTCACTATGGTCTTCCCTTACTTTCTATGGCTACACCTTC. Amino acid sequence: CASSSLWSSLTFYGYTF.

The chain is built from TRBV27 and TRBJ1-6; no clear D. V dropped 6 bases and J dropped 7 bases, with 16 bases sitting between them. The germline V gene encodes CDR1 MNHEY and CDR2 SMNVEV (reference sequence). The CDR3 runs 15 residues. The CDR3 sequence is CASRGRTIPNSPLHF. In nucleotides, the CDR3 is TGTGCCAGCAGGGGCAGGACTATCCCAAATTCACCCCTCCACTTT.

A note on this clone: Germline is not matched at one junction end, which may reflect a read error. This chain joins TRBV30 and TRBJ1-4; TRBD1 might be the D (6 bases). The CDR3 runs 13 residues. In germline, CDR1 is GTSNPN, CDR2 SVGIG (reference sequence). The CDR3 DNA sequence: TGTGCCTGGAGTCAATCCCCTCCCGGGACAATCCTATTT. Protein: CAWSQSPPGTILF.

The rearrangement links TRBV27 to TRBJ2-3, with 13 bases aligning to TRBD2. The length of the CDR3 is 16 residues. Germline V gene sequence: CDR1 MNHEY, CDR2 SMNVEV (reference sequence). With 3 bases clipped from V and 5 bases from J, the junction kept 5 bases outside the gene matches. CDR3 in DNA: TGTGCCAGCAGTTTCTTAGGACTAGCGGGAGAAGATACGCAGTATTTT. It yields the protein CASSFLGLAGEDTQYF.

This sequence joins TRBV7-3 and TRBJ1-1, with 8 bases aligning to TRBD1. Germline values: CDR1 SGHTA, CDR2 FQGTGA. J lost 4 bases, V lost 1 base, and 5 bases had no gene match. The CDR3 covers 15 residues. The CDR3 bases are TGTGCCAGCAGCTTAATAACAGGGGGGATCACTGAAGCTTTCTTT. It specifies CASSLITGGITEAFF. Full variable domain (missing parts from reference TRBV7-3 and TRBJ1-1): GAGVSQTPSNKVTEKGKYVELRCDPISGHTALYWYRQSLGQGPEFLIYFQGTGAADDSGLPNDRFFAVRPEGSVSTLKIQRTERGDSAVYLCASSLITGGITEAFFGQGTRLTVV.

The chain has TRBV18 and TRBJ2-6; D is possibly TRBD1 (6 bases). The CDR3 runs to 15 residues. Trimming took 4 bases from V and 12 from J, leaving 19 bases between them. The germline V gene has CDR1 KGHSH and CDR2 LQKENI. The CDR3 protein is CASSRSGTPAGVLTF. The CDR3 nucleotides are TGTGCCAGCTCACGATCCGGGACACCCGCCGGCGTCCTGACTTTC.

This clone was observed a single time. The chain recombines TRBV6-5 with TRBJ1-5; D is perhaps TRBD1 (5 bases). This CDR3 has 15 residues. Germline V gives CDR1 MNHEY, CDR2 SVGAGI. V lost 2 bases, J lost 5 bases, and 13 bases lay in between. The CDR3 protein is CASSYRAGSDQPQHF. The CDR3 nucleotides are TGTGCCAGCAGTTACAGGGCAGGGTCCGATCAGCCCCAGCATTTT.